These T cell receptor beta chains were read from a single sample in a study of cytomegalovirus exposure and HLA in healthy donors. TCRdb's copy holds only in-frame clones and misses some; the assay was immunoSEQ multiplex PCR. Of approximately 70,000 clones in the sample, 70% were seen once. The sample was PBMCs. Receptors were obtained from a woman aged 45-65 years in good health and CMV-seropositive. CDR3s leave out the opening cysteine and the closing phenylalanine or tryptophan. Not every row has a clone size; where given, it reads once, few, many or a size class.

ASSFTGSTDTQY,NA,TRBV13,TRBJ2-3,12
ASSEASPGQGANYGYT,NA,TRBV6-1,TRBJ1-2,16
AWSVRFVGQGRRQPQH,few,TRBV30,TRBJ1-5,16
ASRAVQTDTQY,NA,TRBV28,TRBJ2-3,11
AVPLAGANNYGYT,NA,TRBV7-2,TRBJ1-2,13
ASSLQGTGGDEQY,NA,TRBV5-1,TRBJ2-7,13
ASSPQVFTGELF,few,TRBV6-4,TRBJ2-2,12
ASSLSVQGSYYSGANVLT,NA,TRBV7-8,TRBJ2-6,18
ASSYSTGSLREQY,NA,TRBV2,TRBJ2-7,13
ATGTGAATNEKLF,NA,TRBV10-3,TRBJ1-4,13
ASRPNTGRATDTQY,NA,TRBV5-1,TRBJ2-3,14
ATGGADPLNTEAF,NA,TRBV10-3,TRBJ1-1,13
ASSFSTGELF,few,TRBV6-6,TRBJ2-2,10
ASKGQGNTGELF,few,TRBV6-5,TRBJ2-2,12
AWSGQGVNTEAF,NA,TRBV30,TRBJ1-1,12
ASSLDVFGAATDTQY,NA,TRBV13,TRBJ2-3,15
ASSLANWGLAGETGELF,once,TRBV7-2,TRBJ2-2,17
ASSEAGQNNEQF,NA,TRBV10-1,TRBJ2-1,12
ASSFGQGGEQF,NA,TRBV5-1,TRBJ2-1,11
AWSAGLGELF,NA,TRBV30,TRBJ2-2,10
ASTPGNEQF,NA,TRBV7-2,TRBJ2-1,9
ASSQEGSGKDTQY,NA,TRBV4-1,TRBJ2-3,13
ASSTGTVNTGELF,NA,TRBV6-5,TRBJ2-2,13
ASKNSGFYGYT,NA,TRBV27,TRBJ1-2,11
ASSWRLAGEQETQY,NA,TRBV7-8,TRBJ2-5,14